This TCR beta chain stems from a study of graft-versus-host responses after intestinal transplantation. Study-level background: As for transplant type, recipients had multivisceral, liver-intestinal, or isolated intestinal grafts. Recipients across the board were started on anti-thymocyte globulin induction, then kept on tacrolimus and steroids for around three years. Study results and caveats: Individuals who had graft-donor T cell macrochimerism had allografts that showed high graft-versus-host to host-versus-graft clonal ratios.

Data came from immunoSEQ multiplex PCR; TCRdb stores just in-frame clones and leaves some out. The sample includes over 75,000 clones, over 75% of them seen just once. CDR3 size: 15 residues. Germline V CDR1 and CDR2: MNHNS, SASEGT. V lost 2 bases, J lost 6 bases, and 6 bases stayed unmatched. In the case of this clone: Antigen specificity is unknown.

This receptor was identified in a human donor who was the organ donor for an intestinal transplant. The chain couples TRBV6-1 to TRBJ2-7; 11 bases align to TRBD2. Sequencing was performed on unstimulated CD8+ T cells sorted from spleen or lymph node cells, taken before transplant. The DNA for the CDR3 is TGTGCCAGCAGTGAATTAGCGGGGGGGCCAGGCGAGCAGTACTTC. Amino acid sequence: CASSELAGGPGEQYF.